This entry features one T cell receptor beta chain sequence. These data originate in a study of TIL therapy for anti-PD-1-resistant metastatic lung cancer. There are 14 residues in the CDR3. Trimming left V 7 bases short and J 4 bases short, with 15 bases between. Germline V gene sequence: CDR1 KGHDR, CDR2 SFDVKD. The libraries were made with immunoSEQ v3. Assay: immunoSEQ multiplex PCR; the TCRdb copy retains only in-frame clones and omits some. This table has under 7,000 clones, approximately 63% appearing once. Time point here: pre-treatment sample, taken before nivolumab and TIL therapy. The tumor samples were excised metastases, mostly pleural nodules or supraclavicular lymph nodes.

The sequence was collected from a person between 30 and 79 years old with non-small cell lung cancer. The gene calls are TRBV24-1 and TRBJ1-2; D gene uncertain. Specimen: tumor tissue, collected at baseline. The CDR3 DNA follows: TGTGCCACCAGCCCGGATAGACTGATCTATGGCTACACCTTC. This codes for CATSPDRLIYGYTF.